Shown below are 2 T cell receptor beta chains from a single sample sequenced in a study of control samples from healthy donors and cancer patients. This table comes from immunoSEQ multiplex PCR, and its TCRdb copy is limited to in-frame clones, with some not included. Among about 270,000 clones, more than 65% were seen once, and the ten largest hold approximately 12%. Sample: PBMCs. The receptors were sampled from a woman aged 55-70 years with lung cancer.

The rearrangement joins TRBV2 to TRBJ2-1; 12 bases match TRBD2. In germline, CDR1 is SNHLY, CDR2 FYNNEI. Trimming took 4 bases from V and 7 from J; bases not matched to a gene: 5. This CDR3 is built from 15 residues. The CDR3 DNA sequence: TGTGCCAGCAGTGGCTTGCTAGCGGGGGGGAATGAGCAGTTCTTC. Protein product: CASSGLLAGGNEQFF.

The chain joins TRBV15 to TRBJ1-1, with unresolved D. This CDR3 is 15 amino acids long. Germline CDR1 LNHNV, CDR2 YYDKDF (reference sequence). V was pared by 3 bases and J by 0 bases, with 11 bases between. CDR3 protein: CATSREKGMNTEAFF. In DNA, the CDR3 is TGTGCCACCAGCAGGGAGAAGGGCATGAACACTGAAGCTTTCTTT.